This T cell receptor beta chain originates from a study of identical twins (TCRdb year 2016). For the wider study: The study deep-sequenced TCR alpha and beta repertoires from monozygotic twins, unrelated adults of various ages and cord blood to test whether fetal clonotypes persist. To rule out contamination, the twin experiments were replicated at different times with different library preparation protocols.

The CDR3 sequence holds 15 residues, the cysteine and phenylalanine included. Only the CDR3 DNA is retained, 45 bases long and in frame from the first base. Trimming takes 6 bases from V and 7 bases from J, and the germline ends sit 19 bases apart. On this clonotype itself: Its antigen is currently not known. Per-base quality was not reported, and no clone a single base away is much larger than it.

On the study overall, not on this receptor specifically: Abundant cord blood beta clonotypes carried fewer insertions; young adult naive repertoires showed a weaker similar trend, while memory repertoires showed none. Out-of-frame TCR alpha sharing in monozygotic twins was systematically underestimated by recombination models, whereas sharing between unrelated individuals was in agreement with the recombination models. Out-of-frame TCR alpha sequences shared between twins showed an excess of low generation-probability sequences compared with coincidental sharing between unrelated individuals. In beta out-of-frame sequences, excess twin sharing was weaker, because having fewer shared sequences lowered the signal-to-noise ratio. Zero-insertion analyses could be partly confounded by invariant T cells such as MAIT and iNKT, although diverse VJ usage argued against such confounding for most clonotypes. Because the same donors could not be followed over many years, conclusions were based on cross-sectional statistical analysis.

All donors were healthy Caucasians. Three pairs of female monozygotic twins, all aged roughly 18 to 29 years, were included in the twin cohort. Positive isolation kits from Invitrogen were used to isolate the CD4+ and CD8+ T cell populations. Library preparation employed 5' RACE. The sequencing machine was an Illumina HiSeq 2000. A universal primer binding site was introduced by template switching, and a unique molecular identifier was present in the final cDNA, enabling accurate counting of TCR cDNA molecules. Specific primers in the conserved constant-segment region were used to synthesize first-strand cDNA for TCR alpha and beta chains. To control for contamination, every cDNA library was double barcoded, receiving both a SMART-Mk sample barcode and Illumina barcodes. TruSeq adapter sequences along with Illumina sample barcodes were introduced in two successive PCR steps. Sequencing of the TCR alpha and beta cDNA libraries was done on the Illumina HiSeq platform using custom primers. In the original analysis: MiGEC was used to process raw reads and extract unique molecular identifiers, and MiXCR was used to find CDR3 positions. Recombination models were inferred per individual with the repgenHMM and IGoR tools using an EM algorithm. The tcR package in R was used for shared clonotype analysis, with sharing normalized by the product of cloneset sizes. To study raw recombination without the effects of thymic and clonal selection, out-of-frame nonproductive sequences were analyzed. TCRdb handled the public reads itself, with Q25 trimming in fastp and clone calling in MiXCR, and kept productive beta chains. CDR3 protein sequences are deduplicated, and each keeps its most common genes and DNA. For this entry, the V and J calls and clone size follow TCRdb and not the study's own pipeline. For this sample the table gives 520,000 or so distinct CDR3 sequences, of which roughly a fifth were detected only once. The top ten hold about 0.91% of the sample.

This sample also belongs to another study, concerning T cells expressing NK-cell markers. The second study reports: Fewer than ten donors provided sorted CD3+CD56+NKG2C+, CD3+CD56+NKG2C- and CD3+CD56-NKG2C+ T-cell subsets, whose TCR beta-chain repertoires were profiled. Among the eight sequenced donors, only one was HCMV-seronegative, while the other seven were HCMV-seropositive. To restrict sorting to alphabetaTCR-expressing T cells, an anti-gammadeltaTCR antibody was added in several experiments. In a handful of donors, the dominant CD3+CD56+NKG2C+ clonotypes were found to rank among the top 10 CD8+ clonotypes and to make up about 1.0-8% of CD8+ T cells. Those dominant clonotypes were again the most abundant among CD3+CD56-NKG2C+ cells in a handful of donors, at roughly 25-60.1%. Whether the expanded NKG2C-expressing T cell clones were specific for HCMV antigens was left unclear. The study sequenced eight donors, all healthy volunteers chosen at random: three men and five women. To determine HCMV serostatus, a commercial ELISA kit was used to detect HCMV-specific IgG in serum. MIGEC was used to demultiplex reads and group reads by UMI, and MiTCR was used to assemble and quantify clonotypes. To exclude erroneous sequences, any TCR cDNA sequence not supported by at least two reads was discarded. The tcR package was used for downstream repertoire analysis, with clonotypes matched between fractions based on CDR3 nucleotide sequence plus V segment. Antigen specificity was annotated against VDJdb with VDJmatch, allowing one amino acid substitution in CDR3.

The sequence joins TRBV12-3 or TRBV12-4 to TRBJ2-1; 5 matching bases give a weak D call of TRBD2. This TCR was recovered from a woman between 18 and 29 years old in good health. The specimen sequenced was CD4+ T cells sorted from blood. CDR3 region: CASRPTRGALNEQFF. The DNA sequence is TGTGCCAGCAGACCCACTCGGGGAGCCCTTAATGAGCAGTTCTTC.